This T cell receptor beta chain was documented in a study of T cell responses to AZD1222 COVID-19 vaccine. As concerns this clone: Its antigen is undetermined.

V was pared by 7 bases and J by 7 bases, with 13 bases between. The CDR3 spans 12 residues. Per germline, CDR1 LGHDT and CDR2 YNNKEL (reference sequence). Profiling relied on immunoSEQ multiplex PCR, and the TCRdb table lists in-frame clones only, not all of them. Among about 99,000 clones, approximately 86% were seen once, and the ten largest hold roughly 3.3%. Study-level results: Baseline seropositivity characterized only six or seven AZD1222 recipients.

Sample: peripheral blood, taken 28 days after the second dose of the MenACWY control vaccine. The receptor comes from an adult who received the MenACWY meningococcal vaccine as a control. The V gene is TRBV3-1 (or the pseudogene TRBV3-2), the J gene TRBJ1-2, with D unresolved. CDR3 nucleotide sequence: TGTGCCAGCAATCTAGGCCGGGGTGGCTACACCTTC. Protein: CASNLGRGGYTF.